These T cell receptor beta chains were read from a single sample in a study of CDR3 diversity in severe acne. In TCRdb, the PCR reads were re-called with MiXCR into one record per CDR3 protein. Of roughly 100,000 distinct CDR3 sequences in the sample, more than 45% are singletons; the top ten hold around 12%. Sequenced sample: blood. These receptors all stem from a male donor with acne. The CDR3 runs from the conserved cysteine through the conserved F or W. D genes are given only for firm matches. Clone size is not always given. Where it is, it says once, few, many or a class for expanded clones.

v_gene,d_gene,j_gene,abundance,CDR3aa,CDR3nt
TRBV7-7,.,TRBJ2-5,few,CASSLDFGETQYF,TGTGCTAGCAGCTTAGATTTCGGCGAGACCCAGTACTTC
TRBV28,.,TRBJ1-5,few,CASSSGHYSNQPQHF,TGTGCCAGCAGTTCCGGACACTATAGCAATCAGCCCCAGCATTTT
TRBV4-1,TRBD2,TRBJ2-5,.,CASSQDLVRGRADQTQYF,TGCGCCAGCAGCCAAGATCTTGTTCGCGGGAGGGCCGACCAGACCCAGTACTTC
TRBV19,.,TRBJ1-5,.,CASRPGHNSNQPQHF,TGTGCCAGTAGACCGGGACACAATAGCAATCAGCCCCAGCATTTT
TRBV12-3/TRBV12-4,.,TRBJ1-2,many,CASSFYRGYPNYGYTF,TGTGCCAGCAGTTTTTACAGAGGCTATCCTAACTATGGCTACACCTTC
TRBV11-2,.,TRBJ1-2,.,CASSLESQGADYGYTF,TGTGCCAGCAGCTTAGAGTCACAGGGTGCGGACTATGGCTACACCTTC
TRBV19,.,TRBJ1-5,.,CASRDRQDNQPQHF,TGTGCCAGTAGAGATAGACAGGATAATCAGCCCCAGCATTTT
TRBV2,TRBD2,TRBJ2-7,.,CASSPPSGRGGYEQYF,TGTGCCAGCAGTCCCCCTAGCGGGAGGGGGGGTTACGAGCAGTACTTC
TRBV29-1,TRBD2,TRBJ2-3,.,CSVGTSGSADTQYF,TGCAGCGTGGGGACTAGCGGGAGTGCAGATACGCAGTATTTT
TRBV24-1,.,TRBJ1-2,once,CASSQDARRGYTF,TGCGCCAGCAGCCAAGACGCCAGGAGGGGCTACACCTTC
TRBV28,.,TRBJ2-7,.,CASSRTRWAYEQYF,TGTGCCAGCAGTCGGACACGGTGGGCCTACGAGCAGTACTTC
TRBV9,.,TRBJ1-2,.,CASSLPPEDLGYGYTF,TGTGCCAGCAGCTTGCCCCCGGAGGATCTTGGCTATGGCTACACCTTC
TRBV7-8,TRBD2,TRBJ2-1,.,CASSKPSGSFDEQFF,TGTGCCAGCAGCAAACCTAGCGGGAGTTTCGATGAGCAGTTCTTC
TRBV7-4,TRBD1,TRBJ1-5,.,CASSLGGQGSRQPQHF,TGTGCCAGCAGCTTGGGGGGACAGGGGAGTCGTCAGCCCCAGCATTTT
TRBV5-8,.,TRBJ2-5,.,CASSAQALGGTQYF,TGTGCCAGCAGCGCCCAGGCGTTGGGGGGGACCCAGTACTTC
TRBV24-1,.,TRBJ2-7,few,CATSETLGEQYF,TGTGCCACCAGTGAGACACTAGGCGAGCAGTACTTC
TRBV7-6,.,TRBJ2-2,once,CASSLFAQATGELFF,TGTGCCAGCAGCTTATTCGCACAAGCGACCGGGGAGCTGTTTTTT
TRBV9,TRBD2,TRBJ2-5,many,CASSPRVAGEGTQYF,TGTGCCAGCAGCCCTAGAGTAGCGGGGGAAGGGACCCAGTACTTC
TRBV2,TRBD2,TRBJ2-5,many,CASRLGGGKETQYF,TGTGCCAGCCGACTCGGGGGGGGTAAAGAGACCCAGTACTTC
TRBV6-2/TRBV6-3,.,TRBJ2-7,many,CASSYSRYEQYF,TGTGCCAGCAGTTACTCCCGATACGAGCAGTACTTC
TRBV10-3,.,TRBJ2-3,.,CASSYSPTTYTDTQYF,TGTGCCAGCAGTTACTCTCCGACTACCTACACAGATACGCAGTATTTT
TRBV3-1,TRBD1,TRBJ2-7,.,CASSHSQGEQYF,TGTGCCAGCAGCCACTCACAGGGGGAGCAGTACTTC